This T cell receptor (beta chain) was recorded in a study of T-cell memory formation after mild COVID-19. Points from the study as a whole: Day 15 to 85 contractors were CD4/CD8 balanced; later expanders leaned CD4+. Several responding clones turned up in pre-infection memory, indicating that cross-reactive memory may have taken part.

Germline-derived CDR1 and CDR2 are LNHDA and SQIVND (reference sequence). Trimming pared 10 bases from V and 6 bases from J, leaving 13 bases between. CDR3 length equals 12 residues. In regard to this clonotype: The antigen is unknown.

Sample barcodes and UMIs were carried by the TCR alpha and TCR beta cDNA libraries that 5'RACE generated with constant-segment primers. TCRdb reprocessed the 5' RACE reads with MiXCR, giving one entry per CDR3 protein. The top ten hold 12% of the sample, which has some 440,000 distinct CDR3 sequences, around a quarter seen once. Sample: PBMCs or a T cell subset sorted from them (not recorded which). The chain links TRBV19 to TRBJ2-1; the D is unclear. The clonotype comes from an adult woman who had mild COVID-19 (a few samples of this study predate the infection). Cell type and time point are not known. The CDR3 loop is CATRSPGNEQFF. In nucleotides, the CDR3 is TGTGCCACTCGCTCCCCCGGCAATGAGCAGTTCTTC.